This T cell receptor (beta chain) was retrieved from a study of CD8 T cells in Susac syndrome. Study details: Among the Susac syndrome patients who underwent sequencing, more than 5 had clinically active disease, while roughly eight of them were in remission.

Random hexamers served to reverse transcribe roughly 0.5 to 1 ug RNA. TCRdb fed the immunoSEQ multiplex PCR reads into MiXCR, producing one record per CDR3 protein. The data contain around 110,000 distinct CDR3 sequences, about 94% of them seen just once; the ten biggest clones take up 0.28%. Study conclusions and caveats: Sixteen Susac-specific public clones were found in total CD8+ repertoires and roughly five in CD8+ TEMRA repertoires. The study conceded that its TCR sequencing and HLA analysis involved relatively few individuals. CD8+ clonal expansion in Susac peaked in TEMRA cells and active patients.

About this clonotype itself: Antigen specificity is unknown.

The TCR sequence derives from a human donor with Susac syndrome. Sequenced material: CD8+ T cells from PBMCs.

The CDR3 region is CASSPGTLNSYEQYF. CDR3 nucleotide sequence: TGTGCCAGCAGCCCAGGTACACTGAACTCCTACGAGCAGTACTTC. The V and J genes are TRBV3-1 and TRBJ2-7; D unresolved. The CDR3 contains 15 residues. Between the trimmed V and J ends, which lost 4 bases and 0 bases, there was a span of 13 bases. Germline V gene lookup returns CDR1 LGHDT and CDR2 YNNKEL (reference sequence).